One and the same sample provided the 8 T cell receptor beta chains below, sequenced in a study of T cell changes during pregnancy in multiple sclerosis. Sequenced by immunoSEQ multiplex PCR; TCRdb stores in-frame clones only, minus some. This table holds under 100,000 clones, 80% to 95% found once. The starting material was peripheral blood, obtained in the first trimester of pregnancy. These receptors originate from a female donor in good health, enrolled as a control in a pregnancy study.

The chain couples TRBV27 to TRBJ1-1; maybe TRBD1 (6 bases). The CDR3 is 14 amino acids. Germline loops: CDR1 MNHEY, CDR2 SMNVEV (reference sequence). V was pared by 5 bases and J by 7 bases, with 17 bases between. The DNA for the CDR3 is TGTGCCAGCAGTCTCCGGGGGGGGCTTGATGAAGCTTTCTTT. It yields the protein CASSLRGGLDEAFF.

The chain uses TRBV29-1 and TRBJ1-5, with unresolved D. V lost 4 bases and J lost 0, with 4 bases in between. Germline V gives CDR1 SQVTM, CDR2 ANQGSEA. This CDR3 is built from 12 residues. CDR3 coding DNA: TGCAGCGTTGGTATTAGCAATCAGCCCCAGCATTTT. Translated, it gives CSVGISNQPQHF.

The chain joins TRBV19 to TRBJ1-6, with TRBD1 as a possible D gene (5 bases). Germline-derived CDR1 and CDR2 are LNHDA and SQIVND (reference sequence). Trimming took 3 bases from V and 7 from J, leaving 13 bases between them. There are 15 residues in the CDR3. DNA of the CDR3: TGTGCCAGTAGTATTAGTGACAGCCGAAATTCACCCCTCCACTTT. Its translation is CASSISDSRNSPLHF.

In this sample, this clone turned up a few times. The chain uses TRBV2 and TRBJ2-7; D is undetermined. V lost 4 bases to trimming and J lost 0 bases, with 10 bases between them. Germline values: CDR1 SNHLY, CDR2 FYNNEI. This CDR3 spans 14 amino acids. CDR3 nucleotides: TGTGCCAGCAGTGTTGACACAATCTCCTACGAGCAGTACTTC. Translation: CASSVDTISYEQYF. Combining the CDR3 with reference TRBV2 and TRBJ2-7 gives the whole variable domain EPEVTQTPSHQVTQMGQEVILRCVPISNHLYFYWYRQILGQKVEFLVSFYNNEISEKSEIFDDQFSVERPDGSNFTLKIRSTKLEDSAMYFCASSVDTISYEQYFGPGTRLTVT.

This clone was seen only once. V usage is TRBV11-2 and J usage is TRBJ2-3; D not resolved. Trimming cost V 3 bases and J 8 bases, with 9 bases left between them. Germline V gene data show CDR1 as SGHAT and CDR2 as FQNNGV. The CDR3 runs to 12 residues. The CDR3 sequence is CASSFEVFTQYF. Written as DNA, the CDR3 is TGTGCCAGCAGCTTCGAGGTATTTACGCAGTATTTT.

This chain uses TRBV4-2 with TRBJ2-2, with TRBD2 matching over 9 bases. The V gene end was trimmed by 0 bases and the J gene end by 4 bases; junction bases not matched to a gene: 9. The germline gives CDR1 LGHNA, CDR2 YNFKEQ. This CDR3 region has 18 residues. The CDR3 loop is CASSQDGLAGKATGELFF. The CDR3 region has the DNA TGTGCCAGCAGCCAAGATGGGCTAGCGGGGAAGGCCACCGGGGAGCTGTTTTTT.

V usage is TRBV30 and J usage is TRBJ2-5; D is perhaps TRBD1 (5 bases). The V end was cut by 0 bases, the J end by 4 bases, with 12 bases between. The CDR3 totals 14 residues. Germline CDR1 GTSNPN, CDR2 SVGIG (reference sequence). CDR3 nucleotide sequence: TGTGCCTGGAGTGTATCGTGGGGCCGAGAGACCCAGTACTTC. Amino acids: CAWSVSWGRETQYF.

This clone has just one count. The genes are TRBV28 and TRBJ1-2; TRBD1 agrees at 7 bases. V trimming: 5 bases; J trimming: 5 bases; junction bases outside the gene matches: 5. The length of the CDR3 is 13 residues. Germline assignment: CDR1 MDHEN and CDR2 SYDVKM. This CDR3 reads CASSPGQVYGYTF. CDR3 coding DNA: TGTGCCAGCAGTCCCGGACAGGTATATGGCTACACCTTC.